These T cell receptor beta chains were read from a single sample in a study of blood T cell repertoires in COVID-19. Generated by immunoSEQ multiplex PCR, the TCRdb table keeps only in-frame clones and is missing some. Of over 85,000 clones in the sample, 75% to 80% were seen once. The specimen was peripheral blood. These receptors all stem from an elderly woman with active or convalescent COVID-19. Both conserved end residues are part of each CDR3. The D gene is left open where the match is weak. Size values are once, few and many counts, or a class for expanded clones, and some rows have none.

j_call: TRBJ1-2; d_call: TRBD1; clone_size: -; v_call: TRBV5-1; cdr3_aa: CASSKGQGDYGYTF; cdr3_nt: TGCGCCAGCAGCAAAGGACAGGGGGACTATGGCTACACCTTC
j_call: TRBJ2-1; d_call: TRBD2; clone_size: -; v_call: TRBV2; cdr3_aa: CASSRLAGVNEQFF; cdr3_nt: TGTGCCAGCAGTCGACTAGCGGGCGTTAATGAGCAGTTCTTC
j_call: TRBJ2-1; d_call: -; clone_size: -; v_call: TRBV18; cdr3_aa: CASSPTQNNEQFF; cdr3_nt: TGTGCCAGCTCACCGACACAGAACAATGAGCAGTTCTTC
j_call: TRBJ1-1; d_call: -; clone_size: -; v_call: TRBV28; cdr3_aa: CASSPRGRIMNTEAFF; cdr3_nt: TGTGCCAGCAGTCCCCGCGGCAGAATAATGAACACTGAAGCTTTCTTT
j_call: TRBJ2-1; d_call: TRBD2; clone_size: -; v_call: TRBV9; cdr3_aa: CASSVGGTINEQFF; cdr3_nt: TGTGCCAGCAGCGTAGGGGGGACTATCAATGAGCAGTTCTTC
j_call: TRBJ2-1; d_call: TRBD2; clone_size: -; v_call: TRBV6-5; cdr3_aa: CASSYSVAGAEFF; cdr3_nt: TGTGCCAGCAGTTACTCAGTAGCGGGAGCGGAGTTCTTC
j_call: TRBJ1-6; d_call: -; clone_size: -; v_call: TRBV7-6; cdr3_aa: CASSLQGGTTLSPLHF; cdr3_nt: TGTGCCAGCAGCTTACAGGGCGGGACCACCCTTTCACCCCTCCACTTT
j_call: TRBJ2-1; d_call: TRBD2; clone_size: -; v_call: TRBV5-4; cdr3_aa: CASMGLAGDNEQFF; cdr3_nt: TGTGCCAGCATGGGACTAGCGGGAGACAATGAGCAGTTCTTC
j_call: TRBJ2-7; d_call: -; clone_size: few; v_call: TRBV19; cdr3_aa: CASSIGGLTYEQYF; cdr3_nt: TGTGCCAGTAGTATCGGGGGGCTAACCTACGAGCAGTACTTC
j_call: TRBJ1-4; d_call: TRBD1; clone_size: -; v_call: TRBV25-1; cdr3_aa: CASSGDRVDEKLFF; cdr3_nt: TGTGCCAGCAGTGGAGACAGGGTAGATGAAAAACTGTTTTTT
j_call: TRBJ2-7; d_call: -; clone_size: -; v_call: TRBV10-3; cdr3_aa: CAISGGPGEGSEQYF; cdr3_nt: TGTGCCATCAGTGGAGGCCCAGGGGAAGGCAGCGAGCAGTACTTC
j_call: TRBJ1-2; d_call: TRBD1; clone_size: -; v_call: TRBV7-2; cdr3_aa: CASSLVARSGTDYGYTF; cdr3_nt: TGTGCCAGCAGCTTAGTGGCCCGCTCCGGGACAGATTATGGCTACACCTTC
j_call: TRBJ2-1; d_call: -; clone_size: -; v_call: TRBV5-1; cdr3_aa: CASSVETLNEQFF; cdr3_nt: TGCGCCAGCAGCGTGGAGACTTTAAATGAGCAGTTCTTC
j_call: TRBJ2-4; d_call: TRBD1; clone_size: once; v_call: TRBV3-1/TRBV3-2; cdr3_aa: CASSFSQDRVAKNIQYF; cdr3_nt: TGTGCCAGCAGCTTCTCCCAGGACAGGGTTGCCAAAAACATTCAGTACTTC
j_call: TRBJ2-7; d_call: TRBD2; clone_size: few; v_call: TRBV11-2; cdr3_aa: CASSVTSGVYEQYF; cdr3_nt: TGTGCCAGCAGCGTGACTAGCGGGGTATACGAGCAGTACTTC
j_call: TRBJ2-5; d_call: -; clone_size: -; v_call: TRBV5-1; cdr3_aa: CASSAGSSETQYF; cdr3_nt: TGCGCCAGCAGTGCCGGGAGTTCGGAGACCCAGTACTTC
j_call: TRBJ1-1; d_call: -; clone_size: -; v_call: TRBV5-1; cdr3_aa: CASSSGFGGNTEAFF; cdr3_nt: TGCGCCAGCAGCTCGGGGTTTGGAGGGAACACTGAAGCTTTCTTT
j_call: TRBJ2-3; d_call: -; clone_size: -; v_call: TRBV7-2; cdr3_aa: CASSLGQDGDTQYF; cdr3_nt: TGTGCCAGCAGCTTAGGACAGGACGGAGATACGCAGTATTTT
j_call: TRBJ2-2; d_call: TRBD1; clone_size: -; v_call: TRBV19; cdr3_aa: CASSRGHGTANTGELFF; cdr3_nt: TGTGCCAGTAGTCGAGGCCACGGGACAGCGAACACCGGGGAGCTGTTTTTT
j_call: TRBJ1-1; d_call: -; clone_size: -; v_call: TRBV7-3; cdr3_aa: CASSSRAGGSSTEAFF; cdr3_nt: TGTGCCAGCAGCTCGAGGGCAGGAGGGTCGAGCACTGAAGCTTTCTTT
j_call: TRBJ1-5; d_call: -; clone_size: -; v_call: TRBV28; cdr3_aa: CASSPPGLEYSNQPQHF; cdr3_nt: TGTGCCAGCAGTCCCCCCGGGTTGGAGTATAGCAATCAGCCCCAGCATTTT
j_call: TRBJ2-3; d_call: TRBD2; clone_size: -; v_call: TRBV11-2; cdr3_aa: CASSGPLAGPPTDTQYF; cdr3_nt: TGTGCCAGCAGCGGACCCCTAGCGGGGCCTCCCACAGATACGCAGTATTTT
j_call: TRBJ2-7; d_call: TRBD2; clone_size: -; v_call: TRBV6-1; cdr3_aa: CASSEIALAGGKQYF; cdr3_nt: TGTGCCAGCAGTGAAATCGCTCTAGCGGGAGGAAAGCAGTACTTC
j_call: TRBJ2-7; d_call: -; clone_size: -; v_call: TRBV7-8; cdr3_aa: CASSLAGGSRKEQYF; cdr3_nt: TGTGCCAGCAGCTTAGCTGGGGGCAGCAGAAAGGAGCAGTACTTC
j_call: TRBJ2-2; d_call: -; clone_size: -; v_call: TRBV11-3; cdr3_aa: CASSLQRGGELFF; cdr3_nt: TGTGCCAGCAGCTTGCAAAGGGGCGGGGAGCTGTTTTTT
j_call: TRBJ1-2; d_call: TRBD1; clone_size: once; v_call: TRBV28; cdr3_aa: CASSSRTGGGYGYTF; cdr3_nt: TGTGCCAGCAGTTCCCGGACAGGGGGCGGTTATGGCTACACCTTC